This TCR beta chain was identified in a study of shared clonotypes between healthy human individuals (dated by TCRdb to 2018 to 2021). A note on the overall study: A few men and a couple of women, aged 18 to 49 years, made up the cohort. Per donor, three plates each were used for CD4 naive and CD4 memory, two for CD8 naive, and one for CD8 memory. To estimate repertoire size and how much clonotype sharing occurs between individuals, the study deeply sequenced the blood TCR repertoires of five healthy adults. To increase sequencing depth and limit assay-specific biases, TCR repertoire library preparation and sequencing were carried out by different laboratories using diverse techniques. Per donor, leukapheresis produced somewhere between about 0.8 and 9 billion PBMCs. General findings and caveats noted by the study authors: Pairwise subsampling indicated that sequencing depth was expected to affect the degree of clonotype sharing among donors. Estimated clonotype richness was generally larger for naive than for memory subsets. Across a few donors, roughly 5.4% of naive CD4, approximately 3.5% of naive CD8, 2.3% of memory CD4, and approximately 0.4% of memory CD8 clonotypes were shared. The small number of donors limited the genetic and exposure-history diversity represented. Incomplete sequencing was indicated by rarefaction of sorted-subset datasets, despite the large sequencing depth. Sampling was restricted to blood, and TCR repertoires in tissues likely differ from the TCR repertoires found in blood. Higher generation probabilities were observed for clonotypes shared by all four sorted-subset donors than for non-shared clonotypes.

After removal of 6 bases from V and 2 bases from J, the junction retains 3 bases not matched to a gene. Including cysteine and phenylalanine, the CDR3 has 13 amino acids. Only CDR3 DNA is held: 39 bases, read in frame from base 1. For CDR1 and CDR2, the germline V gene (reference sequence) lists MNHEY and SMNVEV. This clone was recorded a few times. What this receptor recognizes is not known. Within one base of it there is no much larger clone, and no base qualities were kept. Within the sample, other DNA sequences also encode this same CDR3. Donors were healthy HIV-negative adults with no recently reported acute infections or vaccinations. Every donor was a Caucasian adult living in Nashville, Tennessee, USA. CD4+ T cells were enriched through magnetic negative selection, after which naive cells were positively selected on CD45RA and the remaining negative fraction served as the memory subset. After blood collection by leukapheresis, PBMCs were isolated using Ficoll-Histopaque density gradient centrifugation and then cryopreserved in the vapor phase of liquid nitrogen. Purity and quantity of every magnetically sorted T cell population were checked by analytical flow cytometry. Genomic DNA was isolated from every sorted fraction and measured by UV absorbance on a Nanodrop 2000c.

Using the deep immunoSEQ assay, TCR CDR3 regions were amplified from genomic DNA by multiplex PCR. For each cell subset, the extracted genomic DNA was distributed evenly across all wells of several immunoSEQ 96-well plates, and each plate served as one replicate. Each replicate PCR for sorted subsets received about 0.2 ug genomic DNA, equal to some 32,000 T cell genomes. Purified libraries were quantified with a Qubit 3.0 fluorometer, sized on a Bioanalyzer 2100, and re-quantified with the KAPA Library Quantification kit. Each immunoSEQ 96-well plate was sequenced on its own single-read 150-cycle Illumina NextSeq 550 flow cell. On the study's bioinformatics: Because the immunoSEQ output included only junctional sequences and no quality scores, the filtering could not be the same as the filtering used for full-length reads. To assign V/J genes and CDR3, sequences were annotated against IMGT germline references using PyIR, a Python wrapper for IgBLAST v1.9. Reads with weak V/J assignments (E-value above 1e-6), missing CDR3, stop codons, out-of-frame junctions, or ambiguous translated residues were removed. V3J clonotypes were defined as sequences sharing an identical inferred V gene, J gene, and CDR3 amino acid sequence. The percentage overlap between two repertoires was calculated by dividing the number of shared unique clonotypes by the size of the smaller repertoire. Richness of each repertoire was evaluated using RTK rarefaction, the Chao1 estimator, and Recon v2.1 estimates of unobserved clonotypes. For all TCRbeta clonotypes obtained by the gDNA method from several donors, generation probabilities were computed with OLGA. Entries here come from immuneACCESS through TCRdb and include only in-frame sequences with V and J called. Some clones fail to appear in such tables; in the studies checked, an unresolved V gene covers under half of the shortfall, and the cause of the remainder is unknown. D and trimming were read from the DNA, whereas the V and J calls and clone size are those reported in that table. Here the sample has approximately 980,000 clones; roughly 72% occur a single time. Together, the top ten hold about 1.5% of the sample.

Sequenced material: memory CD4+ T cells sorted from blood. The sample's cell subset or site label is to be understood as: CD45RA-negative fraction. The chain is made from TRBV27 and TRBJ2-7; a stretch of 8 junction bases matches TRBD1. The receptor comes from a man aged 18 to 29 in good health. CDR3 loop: CASRRQGTYEQYF. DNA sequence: TGTGCCAGCAGACGACAGGGGACCTACGAGCAGTACTTC.